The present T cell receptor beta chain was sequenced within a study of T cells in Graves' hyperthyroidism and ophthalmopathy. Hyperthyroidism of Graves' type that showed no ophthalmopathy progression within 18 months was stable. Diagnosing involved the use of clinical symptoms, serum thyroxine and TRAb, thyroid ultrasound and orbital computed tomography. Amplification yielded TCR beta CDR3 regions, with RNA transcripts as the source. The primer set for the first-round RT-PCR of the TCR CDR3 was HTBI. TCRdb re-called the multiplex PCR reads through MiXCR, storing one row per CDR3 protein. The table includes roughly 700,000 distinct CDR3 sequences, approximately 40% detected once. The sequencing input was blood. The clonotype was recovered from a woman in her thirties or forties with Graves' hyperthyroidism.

CDR3 coding DNA: TGTGCCATCAGTGAGGACAGGGGGCAAAACTATGGCTACACCTTC. It translates to CAISEDRGQNYGYTF. The chain uses TRBV10-3 and TRBJ1-2; 10 nucleotides align to TRBD1. The CDR3 runs 15 residues. Germline lookup yields CDR1 ENHRY and CDR2 SYGVKD. V lost 2 bases to trimming and J lost 2 bases; unmatched junction nucleotides: 2.